These 26 T cell receptor beta chains were sequenced from one sample in a study of blood T cell repertoires in COVID-19. Produced via immunoSEQ multiplex PCR; TCRdb's table is partial and in-frame only. Among about 260,000 clones listed, roughly 88% were seen once. The sample consisted of PBMCs or T cells enriched from blood (not recorded which). The receptors were sampled from a woman aged 45-65 years who had recovered from COVID-19.

The chain couples TRBV5-4 to TRBJ2-3, with 14 positions matching TRBD2. The CDR3 length is 18 residues. CDR1 SGHNT and CDR2 YYREEE come from the germline V gene (reference sequence). The ends lost 4 bases at V and 8 bases at J; junction bases unmatched: 15. The CDR3 DNA follows: TGTGCCAGCAGCCCACCGTCCCGGACTAGCGGGGGGAGCAGTACGCAGTATTTT. Protein: CASSPPSRTSGGSSTQYF. Full variable domain (missing parts from reference TRBV5-4 and TRBJ2-3): ETGVTQSPTHLIKTRGQQVTLRCSSQSGHNTVSWYQQALGQGPQFIFQYYREEENGRGNFPPRFSGLQFPNYSSELNVNALELDDSALYLCASSPPSRTSGGSSTQYFGPGTRLTVL.

The chain joins TRBV7-2 to TRBJ1-1, with 8 nucleotides matching TRBD1. J was trimmed by 0 bases and V by 5 bases; bases with no gene match: 5. Germline CDR1 and CDR2: SGHTA and FQGNSA. The CDR3 covers 15 residues. The DNA for the CDR3 is TGTGCCAGCAGCGCGGACAGGGCTATGAACACTGAAGCTTTCTTT. This codes for CASSADRAMNTEAFF.

This rearrangement joins TRBV28 to TRBJ1-4, with 9 bases matching TRBD1. Trimming took 10 bases from V and 5 from J; bases not matched to a gene: 5. CDR3 size: 13 residues. Germline V gives CDR1 MDHEN, CDR2 SYDVKM. The CDR3 loop is CATQDRGNEKLFF. CDR3 bases: TGTGCCACACAGGACAGGGGAAATGAAAAACTGTTTTTT.

This chain joins TRBV30 and TRBJ2-1, with D perhaps matching TRBD2 (6 bases). Deletions cut 8 bases from V and 8 bases from J, with 13 bases between. Germline CDR1 GTSNPN, CDR2 SVGIG (reference sequence). The CDR3 contains 11 residues. The CDR3 region is CALREFYEQFF. The DNA for the CDR3 is TGTGCCCTTCGGGAGTTTTATGAGCAGTTCTTC.

V and J are TRBV19 and TRBJ1-5; no clear D. Trimming removed 3 bases at V and 3 bases at J, with 12 bases between. The CDR3 extends over 15 amino acids. Germline CDR1 is LNHDA and CDR2 is SQIVND (reference sequence). CDR3 residues: CASSIPGRDNQPQHF. CDR3 DNA: TGTGCCAGTAGTATTCCAGGTCGCGACAATCAGCCCCAGCATTTT.

Turning to this clone: This may stem from a read error, because a much larger clone lies one nucleotide away. The genes are TRBV5-1 and TRBJ2-7; no clear D gene. Trimming removed 0 bases at V and 3 bases at J, with 4 bases between. From germline, CDR1 is SGHRS and CDR2 YFSETQ. CDR3 length: 12 amino acids. CDR3 nucleotides: TGCGCCAGCAGCTTGGTCGGCTACGAGCAGTACTTC. As protein: CASSLVGYEQYF.

This rearrangement joins TRBV5-5 to TRBJ2-5, with 10 bases matching TRBD2. Germline trimming cut 4 bases from V and 1 base from J; bases unmatched to any gene: 10. Germline lookup yields CDR1 SGHKS and CDR2 YYEKEE (reference sequence). The CDR3 is made up of 17 amino acids. CDR3 sequence (DNA): TGTGCCAGCAGCCCCAGAGGGGCTAGCGGGGGCCAAGAGACCCAGTACTTC. Its protein is CASSPRGASGGQETQYF.

V usage is TRBV27 and J usage is TRBJ2-1; D is ambiguous. In germline, CDR1 is MNHEY, CDR2 SMNVEV (reference sequence). V was pared by 4 bases and J by 7 bases, with 5 bases between. This CDR3 is 11 amino acids long. In DNA form, the CDR3 reads TGTGCCAGCAGTTCTCTTAATGAGCAGTTCTTC. Translating gives CASSSLNEQFF.

The gene calls are TRBV12-3 or TRBV12-4 and TRBJ1-5, with D perhaps matching TRBD1 (6 bases). V gave up 5 bases and J gave up 9 bases, with 11 bases separating them. The length of the CDR3 is 12 residues. CDR3 amino acids: CASSTGLGPQHF. The DNA of the CDR3 is TGTGCCAGCAGTACAGGGCTAGGGCCCCAGCATTTT.

This chain joins TRBV7-2 and TRBJ1-2, with D uncertain. Looked up from germline, CDR1 is SGHTA and CDR2 is FQGNSA. Between the trimmed V and J ends, which lost 0 bases and 4 bases, there was a span of 9 bases. This CDR3 region has 14 residues. CDR3: CASSLAALSYGYTF. The DNA for the CDR3 is TGTGCCAGCAGCTTAGCCGCCTTGAGCTATGGCTACACCTTC.

The J gene is TRBJ2-7, the V gene TRBV11-2; 8 nucleotides agree with TRBD1. The CDR3 totals 12 residues. Trimming cost V 6 bases and J 6 bases; bases outside gene matches: 4. Germline V gene sequence: CDR1 SGHAT, CDR2 FQNNGV. The CDR3 DNA reads as TGTGCCAGCAGATCGGACAGGGTCGAGCAGTACTTC. Its translation: CASRSDRVEQYF.

This clone occurred many times. V gene TRBV13 combines with J gene TRBJ1-2, with D possibly TRBD1 on 6 matching bases. V dropped 9 bases and J dropped 3 bases, with 17 bases sitting between them. The CDR3 totals 14 residues. Germline lookup yields CDR1 PRHDT and CDR2 FYEKMQ (reference sequence). In nucleotides, the CDR3 is TGTGCCAGTGCGATACAGGGCTTTGACTATGGCTACACCTTC. It is translated as CASAIQGFDYGYTF.

This clone was recorded once. V usage is TRBV4-1 and J usage is TRBJ2-7, with TRBD1 matching 9 bases. CDR1 and CDR2 from the germline V gene are MGHRA and YSYEKL. The CDR3 runs 16 residues. V shed 1 base and J 0 bases; nucleotides not matched to a gene: 4. CDR3 DNA sequence: TGCGCCAGCAGCCAAGGGGACAGGGTGTCCTCCTACGAGCAGTACTTC. It translates to CASSQGDRVSSYEQYF.

The DNA of the CDR3 is TGTGCCAGCAGCCCCGGGGACAGTAGCTATGGCTACACCTTC. This gives the protein CASSPGDSSYGYTF. The chain couples TRBV9 to TRBJ1-2; 7 nucleotides agree with TRBD1. J lost 4 bases, V lost 4 bases, and 7 bases had no gene match. This CDR3 comprises 14 residues. The germline gives CDR1 SGDLS, CDR2 YYNGEE.

The gene calls are TRBV9 and TRBJ2-1; no firm D call. This CDR3 spans 14 amino acids. CDR1 and CDR2 from the germline V gene are SGDLS and YYNGEE. V was pared by 0 bases and J by 8 bases, with 12 bases between. CDR3 loop: CASSVAVLGDEQFF. The DNA of the CDR3 is TGTGCCAGCAGCGTAGCTGTATTGGGCGATGAGCAGTTCTTC.

This sequence joins TRBV7-2 and TRBJ1-2; D may be TRBD1 (6 bases). The CDR3 runs 15 residues. Trimming pared 2 bases from V and 3 bases from J, leaving 13 bases between. CDR1 SGHTA and CDR2 FQGNSA come from the germline V gene. The CDR3 DNA follows: TGTGCCAGCAGCTTACAGGTGGGGGCTGACTATGGCTACACCTTC. Amino acid sequence: CASSLQVGADYGYTF.

The chain has TRBV28 and TRBJ1-6; 9 nucleotides match TRBD1. The CDR3 spans 16 residues. Germline values: CDR1 MDHEN, CDR2 SYDVKM. The V segment lost 4 bases and the J segment 7 bases; nucleotides outside the gene matches: 8. The CDR3 nucleotides are TGTGCCAGCAGTTCCGCGACCGGGACAGGGAATTCACCCCTCCACTTT. Its translation is CASSSATGTGNSPLHF.

The chain couples TRBV5-8 to TRBJ1-5; tentatively, D is TRBD1 (5 bases). The length of the CDR3 is 14 residues. The germline V gene encodes CDR1 SGHTS and CDR2 YDEGEE. V gave up 1 base and J gave up 4 bases, with 9 bases separating them. CDR3 DNA sequence: TGTGCCAGCAGCTTGCGGGGGTGGAATCAGCCCCAGCATTTT. Amino acids: CASSLRGWNQPQHF.

The V and J genes are TRBV19 and TRBJ1-4; no reliable D call. CDR3 size: 13 residues. CDR1 is LNHDA, CDR2 SQIVND, per germline (reference sequence). Trimming cost V 7 bases and J 5 bases, with 11 bases left between them. This CDR3 is CASTPLHNEKLFF. The CDR3 DNA sequence: TGTGCCAGTACCCCACTTCACAATGAAAAACTGTTTTTT.

The V call is TRBV11-3, the J call TRBJ2-1; 9 bases agree with TRBD2. CDR1 is SGHNT and CDR2 is YENEEA in the germline V gene. V was pared by 1 base and J by 6 bases, with 7 bases of the junction left unmatched. CDR3 length equals 16 residues. The CDR3 here is CASSLVASGKLNEQFF. The CDR3 DNA reads as TGTGCCAGCAGCTTAGTCGCTAGCGGGAAGCTCAATGAGCAGTTCTTC. Complete variable domain (other parts from reference TRBV11-3 and TRBJ2-1): EAGVVQSPRYKIIEKKQPVAFWCNPISGHNTLYWYLQNLGQGPELLIRYENEEAVDDSQLPKDRFSAERLKGVDSTLKIQPAELGDSAVYLCASSLVASGKLNEQFFGPGTRLTVL.

The rearrangement links TRBV7-2 to TRBJ1-5; no reliable D call. There are 14 residues in the CDR3. Germline assignment: CDR1 SGHTA and CDR2 FQGNSA. Trimming took off 1 base at V and 0 bases at J, with 4 bases between the two ends. The CDR3 spells CASSLDGSNQPQHF. The CDR3 DNA reads TGTGCCAGCAGCTTAGACGGTAGCAATCAGCCCCAGCATTTT. Complete variable domain (other parts from reference TRBV7-2 and TRBJ1-5): GAGVSQSPSNKVTEKGKDVELRCDPISGHTALYWYRQSLGQGLEFLIYFQGNSAPDKSGLPSDRFSAERTGGSVSTLTIQRTQQEDSAVYLCASSLDGSNQPQHFGDGTRLSIL.

The rearrangement uses TRBV21-1 and TRBJ2-3; the DNA was not used to check the table's D call, TRBD1. TRBV21-1 is described as a pseudogene. The CDR3 is made up of 13 amino acids. This CDR3 reads CASSARQGDTQYF. CDR3 DNA sequence: TGTGCCAGCAGCGCCAGACAGGGGGATACGCAGTATTTT.

In DNA, the CDR3 is TGTGCCAGCAGTGAGGGGGGACAGGGGTATGGCTACACCTTC. Amino acid sequence: CASSEGGQGYGYTF. This chain uses TRBV25-1 with TRBJ1-2; 10 nucleotides align to TRBD1. V dropped 3 bases and J dropped 5; count of bases not matched to a gene: 3. The CDR3 covers 14 residues. Germline loops: CDR1 MGHDK, CDR2 SYGVNS.

The chain uses TRBV28 and TRBJ1-2, with 10 bases that match TRBD1. Germline V CDR1 and CDR2: MDHEN, SYDVKM. With V trimmed by 6 bases and J by 3 bases, 7 bases remained unmatched. CDR3 length equals 15 residues. The CDR3 sequence: CASRPGQGWYYGYTF. CDR3 DNA: TGTGCCAGCAGGCCGGGACAGGGGTGGTACTATGGCTACACCTTC.

This rearrangement joins TRBV27 to TRBJ1-2, with D possibly matching TRBD1 (6 bases). The V and J ends lost 5 bases and 5 bases respectively, with 21 bases between them. Germline V gene sequence: CDR1 MNHEY, CDR2 SMNVEV (reference sequence). The CDR3 is 16 amino acids. The CDR3 reads CASSALFQQGIYGYTF. CDR3 coding DNA: TGTGCCAGCAGTGCCCTGTTCCAACAGGGCATTTATGGCTACACCTTC.

J is TRBJ2-7 and V is TRBV7-2, with D possibly TRBD1 on 6 matching bases. The CDR3 covers 15 residues. The V gene's germline CDR1 is SGHTA and CDR2 FQGNSA. V gave up 1 base and J gave up 2 bases, with 12 bases separating them. Written as DNA, the CDR3 is TGTGCCAGCAGCTTAGATTCGACAGGTACCTACGAGCAGTACTTC. Amino acids: CASSLDSTGTYEQYF.